The sequence of this T cell receptor beta chain was determined in a study of blood T cell repertoires in COVID-19. Study as a whole: From T cells, B-cell-depleted T cells, or PBMCs came the material, which was cDNA or gDNA.

TCRdb's table, derived via immunoSEQ multiplex PCR, lists solely in-frame clones and lacks some. Of 300,000 or so clones in the sample, 89% were seen once. This receptor was obtained from a man between 18 and 29 years old who had recovered from COVID-19. Input material: peripheral blood.

The CDR3 sequence is CAISDPDRGLNYGYTF. The CDR3 nucleotides read TGTGCCATCAGTGACCCGGACAGGGGGCTCAACTATGGCTACACCTTC. J is TRBJ1-2 and V is TRBV10-3, with 11 positions matching TRBD1. Germline values: CDR1 ENHRY, CDR2 SYGVKD. V lost 3 bases, J lost 2 bases, and 5 bases stayed unmatched. The CDR3 is 16 amino acids.